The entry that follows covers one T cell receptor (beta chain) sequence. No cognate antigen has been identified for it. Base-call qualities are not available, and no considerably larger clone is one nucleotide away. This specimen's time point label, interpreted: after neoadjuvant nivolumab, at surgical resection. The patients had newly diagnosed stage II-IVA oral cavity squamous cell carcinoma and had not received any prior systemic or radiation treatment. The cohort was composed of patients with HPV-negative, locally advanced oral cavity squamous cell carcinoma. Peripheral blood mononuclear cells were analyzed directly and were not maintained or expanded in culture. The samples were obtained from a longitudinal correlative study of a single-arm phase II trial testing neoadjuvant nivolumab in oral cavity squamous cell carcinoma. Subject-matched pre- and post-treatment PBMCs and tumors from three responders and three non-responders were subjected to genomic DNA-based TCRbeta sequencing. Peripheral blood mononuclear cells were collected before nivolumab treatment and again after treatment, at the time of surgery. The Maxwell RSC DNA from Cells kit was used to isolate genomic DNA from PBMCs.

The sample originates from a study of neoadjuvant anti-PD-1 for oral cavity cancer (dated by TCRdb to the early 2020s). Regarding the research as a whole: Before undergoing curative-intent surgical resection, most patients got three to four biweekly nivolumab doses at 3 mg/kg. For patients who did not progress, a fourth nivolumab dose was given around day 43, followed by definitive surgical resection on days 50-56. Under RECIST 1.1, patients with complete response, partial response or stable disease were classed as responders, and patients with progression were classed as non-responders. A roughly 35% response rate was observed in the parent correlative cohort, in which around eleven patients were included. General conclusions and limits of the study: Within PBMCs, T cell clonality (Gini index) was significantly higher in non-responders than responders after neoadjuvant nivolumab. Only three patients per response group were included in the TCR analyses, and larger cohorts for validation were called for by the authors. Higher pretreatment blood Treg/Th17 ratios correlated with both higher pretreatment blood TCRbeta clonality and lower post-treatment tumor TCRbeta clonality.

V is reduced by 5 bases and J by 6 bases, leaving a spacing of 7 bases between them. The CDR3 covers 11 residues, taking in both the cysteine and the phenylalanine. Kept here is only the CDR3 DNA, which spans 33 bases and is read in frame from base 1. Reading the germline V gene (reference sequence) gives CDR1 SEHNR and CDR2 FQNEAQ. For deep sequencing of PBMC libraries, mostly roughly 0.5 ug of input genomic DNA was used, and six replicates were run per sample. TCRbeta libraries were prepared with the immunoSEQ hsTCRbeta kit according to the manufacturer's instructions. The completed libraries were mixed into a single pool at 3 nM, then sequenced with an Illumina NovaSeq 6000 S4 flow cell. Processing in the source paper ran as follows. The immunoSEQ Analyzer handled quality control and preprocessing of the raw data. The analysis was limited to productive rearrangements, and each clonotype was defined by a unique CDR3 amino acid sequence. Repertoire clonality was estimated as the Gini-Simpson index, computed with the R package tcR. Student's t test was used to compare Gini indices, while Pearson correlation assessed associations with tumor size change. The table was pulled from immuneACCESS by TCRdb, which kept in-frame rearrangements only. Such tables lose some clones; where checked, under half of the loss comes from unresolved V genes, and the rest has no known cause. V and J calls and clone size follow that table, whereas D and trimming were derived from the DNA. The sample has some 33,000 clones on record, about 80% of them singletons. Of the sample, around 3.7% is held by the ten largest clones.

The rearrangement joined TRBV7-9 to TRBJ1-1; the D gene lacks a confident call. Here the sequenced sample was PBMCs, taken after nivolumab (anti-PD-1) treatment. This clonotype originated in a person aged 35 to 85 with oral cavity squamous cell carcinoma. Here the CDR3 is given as CASSMAAEAFF. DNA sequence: TGTGCCAGCAGCATGGCAGCTGAAGCTTTCTTT.